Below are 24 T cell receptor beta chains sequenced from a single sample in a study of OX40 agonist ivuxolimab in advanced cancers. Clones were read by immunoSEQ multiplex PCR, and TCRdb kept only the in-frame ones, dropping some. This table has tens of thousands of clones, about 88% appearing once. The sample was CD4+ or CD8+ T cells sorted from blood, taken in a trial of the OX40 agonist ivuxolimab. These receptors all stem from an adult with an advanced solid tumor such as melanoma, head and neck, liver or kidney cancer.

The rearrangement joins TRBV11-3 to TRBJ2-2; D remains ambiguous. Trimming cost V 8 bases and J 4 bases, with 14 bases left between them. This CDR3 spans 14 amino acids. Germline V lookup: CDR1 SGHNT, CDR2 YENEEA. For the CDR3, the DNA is TGTGCCAGCTCAGCGACTCGTAGCACCGGGGAGCTGTTTTTT. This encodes CASSATRSTGELFF.

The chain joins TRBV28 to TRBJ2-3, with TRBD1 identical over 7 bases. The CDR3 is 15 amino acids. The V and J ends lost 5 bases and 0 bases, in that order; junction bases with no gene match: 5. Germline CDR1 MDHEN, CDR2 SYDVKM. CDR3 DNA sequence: TGTGCCAGCAGTACCGGGACAGCAAGCACAGATACGCAGTATTTT. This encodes CASSTGTASTDTQYF.

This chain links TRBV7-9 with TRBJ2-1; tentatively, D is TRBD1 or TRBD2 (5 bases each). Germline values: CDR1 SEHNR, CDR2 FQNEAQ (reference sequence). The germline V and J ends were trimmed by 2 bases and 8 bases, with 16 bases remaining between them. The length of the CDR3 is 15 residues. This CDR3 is CASSLMRGAVDEQFF. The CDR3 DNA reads TGTGCCAGCAGCTTAATGAGGGGAGCGGTGGATGAGCAGTTCTTC.

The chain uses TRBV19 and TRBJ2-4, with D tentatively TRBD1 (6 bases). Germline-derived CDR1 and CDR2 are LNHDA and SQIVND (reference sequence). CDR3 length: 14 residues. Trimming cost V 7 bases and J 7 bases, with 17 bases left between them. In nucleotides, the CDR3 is TGTGCCAGTACATCAGGGGACGGGCCGAACATTCAGTACTTC. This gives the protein CASTSGDGPNIQYF.

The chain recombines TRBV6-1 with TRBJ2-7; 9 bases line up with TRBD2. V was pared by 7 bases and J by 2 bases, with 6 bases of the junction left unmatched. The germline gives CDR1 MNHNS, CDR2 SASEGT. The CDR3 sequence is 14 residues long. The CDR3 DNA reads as TGTGCCAGCACCGGACTAGCGCCTCCCTACGAGCAGTACTTC. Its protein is CASTGLAPPYEQYF.

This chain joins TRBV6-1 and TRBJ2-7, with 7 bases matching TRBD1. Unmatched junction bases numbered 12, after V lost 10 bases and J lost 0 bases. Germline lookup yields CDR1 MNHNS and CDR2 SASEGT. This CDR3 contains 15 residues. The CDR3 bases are TGTGCCACCAAAATTGAGGGACAGAGCTCCTACGAGCAGTACTTC. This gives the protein CATKIEGQSSYEQYF.

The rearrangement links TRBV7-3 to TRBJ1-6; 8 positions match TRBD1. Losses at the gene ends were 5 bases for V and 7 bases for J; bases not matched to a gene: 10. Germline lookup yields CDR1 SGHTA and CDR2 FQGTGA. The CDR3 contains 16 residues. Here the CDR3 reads CASSISGTGVNSPLHF. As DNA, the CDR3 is TGTGCCAGCAGCATCTCCGGGACAGGTGTCAATTCACCCCTCCACTTT.

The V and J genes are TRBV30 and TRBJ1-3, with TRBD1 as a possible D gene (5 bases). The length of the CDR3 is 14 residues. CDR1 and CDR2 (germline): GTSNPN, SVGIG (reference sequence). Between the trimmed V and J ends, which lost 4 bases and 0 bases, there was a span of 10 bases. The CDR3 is CAWNQGGSGNTIYF. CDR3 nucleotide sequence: TGTGCCTGGAACCAGGGCGGCTCTGGAAACACCATATATTTT.

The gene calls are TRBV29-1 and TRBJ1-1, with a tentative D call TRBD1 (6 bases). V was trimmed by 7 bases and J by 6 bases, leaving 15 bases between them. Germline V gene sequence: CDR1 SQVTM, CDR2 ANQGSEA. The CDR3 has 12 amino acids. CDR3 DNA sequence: TGCAGCGCCGGGGGGCAGGGTGCTGAAGCTTTCTTT. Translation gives CSAGGQGAEAFF.

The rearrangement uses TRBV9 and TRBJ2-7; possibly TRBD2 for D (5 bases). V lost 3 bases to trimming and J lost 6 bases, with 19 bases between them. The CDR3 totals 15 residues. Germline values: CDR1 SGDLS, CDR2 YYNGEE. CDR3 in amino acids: CASSAGGRRAVEQYF. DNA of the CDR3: TGTGCCAGCAGCGCCGGTGGCCGAAGAGCGGTCGAGCAGTACTTC.

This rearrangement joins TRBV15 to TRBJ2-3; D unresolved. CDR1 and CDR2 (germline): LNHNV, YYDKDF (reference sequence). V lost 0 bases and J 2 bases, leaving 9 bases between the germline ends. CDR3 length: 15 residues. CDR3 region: CATSRDGGNTDTQYF. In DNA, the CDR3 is TGTGCCACCAGCAGAGATGGTGGGAACACAGATACGCAGTATTTT.

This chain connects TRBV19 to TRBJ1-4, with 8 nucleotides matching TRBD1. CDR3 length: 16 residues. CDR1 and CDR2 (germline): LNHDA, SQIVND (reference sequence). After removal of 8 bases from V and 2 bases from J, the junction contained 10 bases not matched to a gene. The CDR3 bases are TGTGCCAGTCGCCGACAGGGGAAGAGGACTAATGAAAAACTGTTTTTT. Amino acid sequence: CASRRQGKRTNEKLFF. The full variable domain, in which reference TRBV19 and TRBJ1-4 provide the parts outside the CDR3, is DGGITQSPKYLFRKEGQNVTLSCEQNLNHDAMYWYRQDPGQGLRLIYYSQIVNDFQKGDIAEGYSVSREKKESFPLTVTSAQKNPTAFYLCASRRQGKRTNEKLFFGSGTQLSVL.

The CDR3 DNA reads as TGTGCCAGCAGTCCCCGGGAGCGGGGGGGCTATGAGCAGTTCTTC. Translating it yields CASSPRERGGYEQFF. The rearrangement uses TRBV11-2 and TRBJ2-1; 10 bases align to TRBD2. CDR1 and CDR2 from the germline V gene are SGHAT and FQNNGV. This CDR3 has 15 amino acids. With 6 bases clipped from V and 8 bases from J, the junction kept 10 bases outside the gene matches.

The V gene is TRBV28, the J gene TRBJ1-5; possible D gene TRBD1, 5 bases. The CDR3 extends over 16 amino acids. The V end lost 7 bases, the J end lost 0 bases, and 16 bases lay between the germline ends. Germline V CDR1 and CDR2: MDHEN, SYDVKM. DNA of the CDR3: TGTGCCAGCACGAACCGAGGGACGAATAGCAATCAGCCCCAGCATTTT. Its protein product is CASTNRGTNSNQPQHF.

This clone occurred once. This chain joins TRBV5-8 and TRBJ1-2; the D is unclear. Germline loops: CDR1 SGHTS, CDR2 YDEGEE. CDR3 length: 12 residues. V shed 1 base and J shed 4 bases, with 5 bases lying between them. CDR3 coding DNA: TGTGCCAGCAGCTTGAGCAGCTATGGCTACACCTTC. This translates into CASSLSSYGYTF. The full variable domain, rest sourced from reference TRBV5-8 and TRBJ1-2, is EAGVTQSPTHLIKTRGQQATLRCSPISGHTSVYWYQQALGLGLQFLLWYDEGEERNRGNFPPRFSGRQFPNYSSELNVNALELEDSALYLCASSLSSYGYTFGSGTRLTVV.

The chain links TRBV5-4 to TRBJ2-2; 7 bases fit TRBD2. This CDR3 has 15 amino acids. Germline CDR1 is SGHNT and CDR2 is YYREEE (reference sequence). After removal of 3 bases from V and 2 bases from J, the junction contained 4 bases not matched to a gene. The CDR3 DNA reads TGTGCCAGCAGCTCTGCGGGGGTCAACACCGGGGAGCTGTTTTTT. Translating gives CASSSAGVNTGELFF. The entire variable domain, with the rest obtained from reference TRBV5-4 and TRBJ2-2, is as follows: ETGVTQSPTHLIKTRGQQVTLRCSSQSGHNTVSWYQQALGQGPQFIFQYYREEENGRGNFPPRFSGLQFPNYSSELNVNALELDDSALYLCASSSAGVNTGELFFGEGSRLTVL.

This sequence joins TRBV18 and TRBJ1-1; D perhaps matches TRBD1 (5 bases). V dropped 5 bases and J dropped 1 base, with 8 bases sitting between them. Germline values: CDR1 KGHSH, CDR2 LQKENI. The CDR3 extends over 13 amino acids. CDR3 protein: CASSSGANTEAFF. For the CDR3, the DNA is TGTGCCAGCTCATCCGGGGCGAACACTGAAGCTTTCTTT.

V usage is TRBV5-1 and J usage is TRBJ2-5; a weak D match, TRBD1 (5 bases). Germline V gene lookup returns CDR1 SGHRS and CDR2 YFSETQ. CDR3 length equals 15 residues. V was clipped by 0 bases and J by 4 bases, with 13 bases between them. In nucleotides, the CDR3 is TGCGCCAGCAGCTTGGCAGGGATGGTTCGAGAGACCCAGTACTTC. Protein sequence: CASSLAGMVRETQYF. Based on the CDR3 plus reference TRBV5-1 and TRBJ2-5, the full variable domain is KAGVTQTPRYLIKTRGQQVTLSCSPISGHRSVSWYQQTPGQGLQFLFEYFSETQRNKGNFPGRFSGRQFSNSRSEMNVSTLELGDSALYLCASSLAGMVRETQYFGPGTRLLVL.

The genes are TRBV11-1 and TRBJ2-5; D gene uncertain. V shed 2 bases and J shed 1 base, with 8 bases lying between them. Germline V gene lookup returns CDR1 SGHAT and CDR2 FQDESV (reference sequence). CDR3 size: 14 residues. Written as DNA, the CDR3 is TGTGCCAGCAGCTTATCCAGGTCCCAAGAGACCCAGTACTTC. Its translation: CASSLSRSQETQYF.

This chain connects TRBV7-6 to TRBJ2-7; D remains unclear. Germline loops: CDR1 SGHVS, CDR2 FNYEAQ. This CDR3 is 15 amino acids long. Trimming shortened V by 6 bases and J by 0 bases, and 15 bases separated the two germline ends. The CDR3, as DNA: TGTGCCAGCAGTCCCGGTGGATCCAGCTCCTACGAGCAGTACTTC. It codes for CASSPGGSSSYEQYF.

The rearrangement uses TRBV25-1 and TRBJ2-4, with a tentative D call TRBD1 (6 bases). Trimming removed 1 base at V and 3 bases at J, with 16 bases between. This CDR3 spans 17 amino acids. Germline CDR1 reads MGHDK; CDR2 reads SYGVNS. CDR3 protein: CASSESGWGHHKNIQYF. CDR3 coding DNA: TGTGCCAGCAGTGAATCTGGGTGGGGGCACCACAAAAACATTCAGTACTTC.

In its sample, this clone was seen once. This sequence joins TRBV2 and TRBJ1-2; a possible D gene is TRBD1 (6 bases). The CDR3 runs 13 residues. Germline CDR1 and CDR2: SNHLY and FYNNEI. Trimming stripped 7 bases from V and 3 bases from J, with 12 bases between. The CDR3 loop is CASIEGGDYGYTF. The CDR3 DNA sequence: TGTGCCAGCATCGAGGGGGGGGACTATGGCTACACCTTC.

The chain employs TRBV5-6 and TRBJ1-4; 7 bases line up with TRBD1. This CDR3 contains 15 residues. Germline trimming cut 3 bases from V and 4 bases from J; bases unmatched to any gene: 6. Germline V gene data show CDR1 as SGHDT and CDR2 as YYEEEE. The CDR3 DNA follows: TGTGCCAGCAGCTACCGGCCAGGGGGTAATGAAAAACTGTTTTTT. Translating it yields CASSYRPGGNEKLFF.

The CDR3 here is CASRGRAPYNEQFF. The CDR3 DNA is TGTGCCAGCCGGGGGAGGGCCCCCTACAATGAGCAGTTCTTC. V is TRBV6-5 and J is TRBJ2-1; 7 nucleotides agree with TRBD2. CDR3 size: 14 residues. V dropped 8 bases and J dropped 2; count of bases not matched to a gene: 6. Germline loops: CDR1 MNHEY, CDR2 SVGAGI.